These 11 T cell receptor beta chains were all obtained from the same sample, sequenced in a study of control samples from healthy donors and cancer patients. The repertoire was sequenced with immunoSEQ multiplex PCR; TCRdb's copy has only in-frame clones and lacks some. The profile shows fewer than 200,000 clones, nearly 90% of them singletons. Sequencing input: blood. These receptors came from a woman between 50 and 59 years old in good health.

The V and J genes are TRBV5-6 and TRBJ2-1, with TRBD2 as a possible D gene (6 bases). CDR1 SGHDT and CDR2 YYEEEE come from the germline V gene. The CDR3 runs 16 residues. The V gene lost 6 bases and the J gene lost 2 bases, with 18 bases spanning the gap. For the CDR3, the DNA is TGTGCCAGCAACCCTGGGGGGATTAATACCTACAATGAGCAGTTCTTC. Protein sequence: CASNPGGINTYNEQFF.

V and J are TRBV18 and TRBJ2-1, with TRBD1 matching 9 bases. Trimming took 4 bases from V and 5 from J; bases not matched to a gene: 6. Germline V lookup: CDR1 KGHSH, CDR2 LQKENI. This CDR3 comprises 15 residues. CDR3 amino acids: CASSLLGTGNNEQFF. The CDR3 coding sequence is TGTGCCAGCTCACTACTTGGGACAGGGAACAATGAGCAGTTCTTC.

The chain couples TRBV6-5 to TRBJ1-1; no clear D gene. Germline V gene lookup returns CDR1 MNHEY and CDR2 SVGAGI. CDR3 length: 15 amino acids. V lost 6 bases to trimming and J lost 3 bases, with 17 bases between them. CDR3: CASRPPQWGYTEAFF. The CDR3 nucleotides read TGTGCCAGCAGGCCCCCACAGTGGGGTTACACTGAAGCTTTCTTT.

This clone was counted between two and nine times. The CDR3 DNA reads as TGTGCCAGCAGCTACTCCGGGGAGAACACTGAAGCTTTCTTT. Translating it yields CASSYSGENTEAFF. V and J are TRBV5-6 and TRBJ1-1; D gene unclear. The CDR3 has 14 amino acids. From germline, CDR1 is SGHDT and CDR2 YYEEEE. V lost 3 bases and J 1 base, leaving 10 bases between the germline ends.

The chain is built from TRBV14 and TRBJ1-3; D gene ambiguous. The CDR3 consists of 15 residues. Trimming shortened V by 0 bases and J by 2 bases, and 8 bases separated the two germline ends. Germline V gene sequence: CDR1 SGHDN, CDR2 FVKESK. The CDR3: CASSQDLSPGNTIYF. The CDR3 coding sequence is TGTGCCAGCAGCCAAGATCTGAGTCCTGGAAACACCATATATTTT.

The rearrangement links TRBV30 to TRBJ2-3, with 7 bases fitting TRBD2. The CDR3 loop spans 17 amino acids. V lost 2 bases and J lost 4; bases outside the gene matches: 15. From germline, CDR1 is GTSNPN and CDR2 SVGIG (reference sequence). The CDR3, as DNA: TGTGCCTGGAGTCCACCTCCAGGGCGGGAGCAGGCAGATACGCAGTATTTT. Translation gives CAWSPPPGREQADTQYF.

V and J are TRBV21-1 and TRBJ1-5; the table names TRBD1, a call not compared with the DNA. TRBV21-1 is annotated as a pseudogene. The CDR3 runs to 18 residues. The CDR3 DNA follows: TGTGCCAGCAGCAACGAGAGTTTCGGGGACAGAAGCAATCAGCCCCAGCATTTT. Its translation: CASSNESFGDRSNQPQHF.

The CDR3 region has the DNA TGTGCCAGCAGCGTAGCGGGCCTAGCGGGCACAGATACGCAGTATTTT. This codes for CASSVAGLAGTDTQYF. The chain recombines TRBV9 with TRBJ2-3, with 7 bases lining up with TRBD2. This CDR3 has 16 residues. Per the germline V gene, CDR1 is SGDLS and CDR2 is YYNGEE. The ends lost 0 bases at V and 1 base at J; junction bases unmatched: 5.

The V and J genes are TRBV28 and TRBJ2-7, with D possibly being TRBD2 (5 bases). This CDR3 is built from 12 residues. The germline CDR1 and CDR2 sequences are MDHEN and SYDVKM. CDR3 sequence: CALDDPREAGYF. CDR3 DNA sequence: TGTGCTCTTGATGATCCCCGGGAAGCAGGGTACTTC.

The V call is TRBV19, the J call TRBJ2-1; maybe TRBD2 (5 bases). The V end was cut by 2 bases, the J end by 10 bases, with 18 bases between. Per the germline V gene, CDR1 is LNHDA and CDR2 is SQIVND (reference sequence). The CDR3 length is 15 residues. The CDR3 DNA reads as TGTGCCAGTAGTATACGGGGAGCGGCCCGTGGCGAGCAGTTCTTC. Its translation is CASSIRGAARGEQFF. Based on the CDR3 plus reference TRBV19 and TRBJ2-1, the full variable domain is DGGITQSPKYLFRKEGQNVTLSCEQNLNHDAMYWYRQDPGQGLRLIYYSQIVNDFQKGDIAEGYSVSREKKESFPLTVTSAQKNPTAFYLCASSIRGAARGEQFFGPGTRLTVL.

V is TRBV5-1 and J is TRBJ2-2, with D uncertain. The CDR3 runs to 15 residues. CDR1 is SGHRS and CDR2 is YFSETQ in the germline V gene. The V end lost 4 bases, the J end lost 4 bases, and 14 bases lay between the germline ends. The CDR3 sequence: CASSPGPGGTGELFF. The CDR3 DNA is TGCGCCAGCAGCCCAGGACCTGGCGGCACCGGGGAGCTGTTTTTT.